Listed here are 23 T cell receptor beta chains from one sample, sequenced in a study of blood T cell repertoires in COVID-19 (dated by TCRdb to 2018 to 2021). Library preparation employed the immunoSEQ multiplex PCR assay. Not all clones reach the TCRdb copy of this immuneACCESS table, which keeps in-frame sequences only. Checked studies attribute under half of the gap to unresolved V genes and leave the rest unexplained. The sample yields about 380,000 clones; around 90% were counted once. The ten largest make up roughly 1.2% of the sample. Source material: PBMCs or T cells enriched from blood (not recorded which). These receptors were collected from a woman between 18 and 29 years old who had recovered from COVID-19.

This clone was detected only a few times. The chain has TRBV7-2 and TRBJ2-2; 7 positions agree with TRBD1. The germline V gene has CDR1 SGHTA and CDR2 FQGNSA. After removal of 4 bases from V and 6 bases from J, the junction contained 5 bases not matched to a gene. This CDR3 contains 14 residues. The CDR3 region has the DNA TGTGCCAGCAGCTCTTGGGACAGCCCCGGGGAGCTGTTTTTT. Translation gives CASSSWDSPGELFF.

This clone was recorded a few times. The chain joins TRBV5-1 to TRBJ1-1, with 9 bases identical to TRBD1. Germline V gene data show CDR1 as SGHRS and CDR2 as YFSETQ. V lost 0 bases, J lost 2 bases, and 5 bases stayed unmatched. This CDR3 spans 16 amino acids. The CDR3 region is CASSLDRGPGNTEAFF. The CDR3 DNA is TGCGCCAGCAGCTTGGACAGGGGGCCAGGTAACACTGAAGCTTTCTTT.

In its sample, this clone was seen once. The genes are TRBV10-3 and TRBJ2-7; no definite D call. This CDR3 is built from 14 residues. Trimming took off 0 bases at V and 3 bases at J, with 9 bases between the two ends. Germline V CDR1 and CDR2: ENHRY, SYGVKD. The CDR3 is CAISESGKVYEQYF. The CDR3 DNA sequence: TGTGCCATCAGTGAGTCGGGCAAGGTCTACGAGCAGTACTTC.

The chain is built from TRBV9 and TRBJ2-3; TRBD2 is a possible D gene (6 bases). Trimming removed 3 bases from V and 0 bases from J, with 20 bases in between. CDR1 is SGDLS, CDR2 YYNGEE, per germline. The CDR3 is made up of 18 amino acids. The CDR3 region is CASSDSPGGVTSTDTQYF. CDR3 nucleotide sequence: TGTGCCAGCAGCGACTCACCCGGGGGAGTGACTAGCACAGATACGCAGTATTTT.

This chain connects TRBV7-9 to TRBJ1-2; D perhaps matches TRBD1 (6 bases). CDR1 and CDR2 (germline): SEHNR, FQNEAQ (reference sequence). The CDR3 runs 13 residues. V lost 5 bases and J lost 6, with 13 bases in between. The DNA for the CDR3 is TGTGCCAGCAGCACCCCAGGGGAAAATGGCTACACCTTC. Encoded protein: CASSTPGENGYTF.

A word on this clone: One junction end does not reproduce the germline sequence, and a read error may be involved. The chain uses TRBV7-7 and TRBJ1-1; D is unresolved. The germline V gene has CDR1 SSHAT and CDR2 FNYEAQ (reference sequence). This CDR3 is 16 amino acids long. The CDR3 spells CASSPPLAGPNTEAFF. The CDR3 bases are TGTGCTAGCAGCCCACCCCTGGCAGGCCCGAACACTGAAGCTTTCTTT.

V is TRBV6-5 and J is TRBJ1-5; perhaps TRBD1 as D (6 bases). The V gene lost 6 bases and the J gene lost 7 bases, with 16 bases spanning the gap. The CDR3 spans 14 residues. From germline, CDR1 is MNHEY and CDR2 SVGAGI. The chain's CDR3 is CASSLTGLEQPQHF. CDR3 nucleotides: TGTGCCAGCAGCCTCACAGGGCTGGAACAGCCCCAGCATTTT.

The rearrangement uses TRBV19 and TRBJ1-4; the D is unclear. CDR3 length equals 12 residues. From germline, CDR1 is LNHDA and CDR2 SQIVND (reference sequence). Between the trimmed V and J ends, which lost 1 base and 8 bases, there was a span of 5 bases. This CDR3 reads CASSIGREKLFF. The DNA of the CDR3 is TGTGCCAGTAGTATAGGCAGGGAAAAACTGTTTTTT.

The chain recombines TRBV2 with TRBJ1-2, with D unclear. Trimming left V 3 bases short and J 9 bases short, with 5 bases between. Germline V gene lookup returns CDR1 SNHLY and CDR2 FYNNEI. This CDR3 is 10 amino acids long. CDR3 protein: CASSEESYTF. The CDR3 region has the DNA TGTGCCAGCAGTGAGGAGAGCTACACCTTC.

The CDR3 region is CASSYSRGLGYTF. In DNA form, the CDR3 reads TGTGCCAGCAGTTACAGTAGGGGGCTTGGCTACACCTTC. The gene calls are TRBV6-5 and TRBJ1-2; 7 nucleotides align to TRBD1. The CDR3 consists of 13 residues. Unmatched junction bases numbered 4, after V lost 2 bases and J lost 7 bases. Germline V lookup: CDR1 MNHEY, CDR2 SVGAGI.

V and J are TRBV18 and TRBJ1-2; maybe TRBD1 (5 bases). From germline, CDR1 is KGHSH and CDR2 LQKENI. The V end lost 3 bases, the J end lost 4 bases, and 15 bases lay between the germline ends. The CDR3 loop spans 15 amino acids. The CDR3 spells CASSPHPGSRYGYTF. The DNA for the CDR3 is TGTGCCAGCTCACCCCACCCAGGGTCTCGCTATGGCTACACCTTC.

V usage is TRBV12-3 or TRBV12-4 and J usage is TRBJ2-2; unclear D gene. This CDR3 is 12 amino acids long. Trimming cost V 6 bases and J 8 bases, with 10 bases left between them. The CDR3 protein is CASSSRLGELFF. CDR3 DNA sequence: TGTGCCAGCAGCTCGCGGTTGGGGGAGCTGTTTTTT.

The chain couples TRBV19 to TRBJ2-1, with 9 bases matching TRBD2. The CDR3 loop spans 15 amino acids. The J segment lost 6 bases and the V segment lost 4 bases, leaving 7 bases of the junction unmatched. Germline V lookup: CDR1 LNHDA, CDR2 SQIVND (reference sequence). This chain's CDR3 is CASSTLAGVLNEQFF. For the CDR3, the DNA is TGTGCCAGTAGTACGTTAGCGGGGGTGCTCAATGAGCAGTTCTTC.

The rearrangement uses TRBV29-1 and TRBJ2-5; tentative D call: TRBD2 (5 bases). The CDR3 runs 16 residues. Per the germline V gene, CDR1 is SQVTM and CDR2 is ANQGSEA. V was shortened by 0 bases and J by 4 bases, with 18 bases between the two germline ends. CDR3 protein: CSVEDSLEGIGETQYF. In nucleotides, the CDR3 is TGCAGCGTTGAAGATAGTCTCGAGGGAATTGGAGAGACCCAGTACTTC. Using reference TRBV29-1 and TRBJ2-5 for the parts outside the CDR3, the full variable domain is SAVISQKPSRDICQRGTSLTIQCQVDSQVTMMFWYRQQPGQSLTLIATANQGSEATYESGFVIDKFPISRPNLTFSTLTVSNMSPEDSSIYLCSVEDSLEGIGETQYFGPGTRLLVL.

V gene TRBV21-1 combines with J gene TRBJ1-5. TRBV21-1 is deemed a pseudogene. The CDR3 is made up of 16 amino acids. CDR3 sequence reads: CASSWAAVISNQPQHF. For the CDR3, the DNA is TGTGCCAGCAGTTGGGCAGCGGTAATTAGCAATCAGCCCCAGCATTTT.

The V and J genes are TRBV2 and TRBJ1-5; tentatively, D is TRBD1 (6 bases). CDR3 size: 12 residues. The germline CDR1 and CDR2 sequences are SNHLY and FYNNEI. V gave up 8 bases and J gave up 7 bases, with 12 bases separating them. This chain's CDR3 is CASVIQGQPQHF. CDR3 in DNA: TGTGCCAGCGTAATCCAGGGGCAGCCCCAGCATTTT. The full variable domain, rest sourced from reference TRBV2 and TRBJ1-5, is EPEVTQTPSHQVTQMGQEVILRCVPISNHLYFYWYRQILGQKVEFLVSFYNNEISEKSEIFDDQFSVERPDGSNFTLKIRSTKLEDSAMYFCASVIQGQPQHFGDGTRLSIL.

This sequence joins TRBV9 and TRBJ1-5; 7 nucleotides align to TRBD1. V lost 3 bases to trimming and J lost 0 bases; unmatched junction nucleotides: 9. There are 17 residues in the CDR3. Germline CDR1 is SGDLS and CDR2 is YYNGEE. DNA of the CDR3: TGTGCCAGCAGCGCCGGGACAGACTCGAATAGCAATCAGCCCCAGCATTTT. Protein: CASSAGTDSNSNQPQHF.

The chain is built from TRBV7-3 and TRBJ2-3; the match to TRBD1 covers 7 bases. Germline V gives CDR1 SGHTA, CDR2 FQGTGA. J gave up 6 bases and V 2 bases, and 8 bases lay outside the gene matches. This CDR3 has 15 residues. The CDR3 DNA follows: TGTGCCAGCAGCTTATCGGTAGGGGGCGCGGATACGCAGTATTTT. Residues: CASSLSVGGADTQYF.

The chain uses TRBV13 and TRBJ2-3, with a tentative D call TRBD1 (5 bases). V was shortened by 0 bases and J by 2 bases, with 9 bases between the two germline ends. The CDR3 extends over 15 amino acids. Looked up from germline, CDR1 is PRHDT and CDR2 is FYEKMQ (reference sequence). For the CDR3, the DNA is TGTGCCAGCAGCTTAGGTGGGGCCATCACAGATACGCAGTATTTT. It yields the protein CASSLGGAITDTQYF.

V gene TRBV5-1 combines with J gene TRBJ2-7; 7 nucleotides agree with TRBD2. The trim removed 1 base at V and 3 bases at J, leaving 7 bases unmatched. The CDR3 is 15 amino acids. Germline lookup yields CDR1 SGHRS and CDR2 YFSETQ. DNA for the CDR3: TGCGCCAGCAGCTTGAGGGCGGGGGATGGCTACGAGCAGTACTTC. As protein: CASSLRAGDGYEQYF.

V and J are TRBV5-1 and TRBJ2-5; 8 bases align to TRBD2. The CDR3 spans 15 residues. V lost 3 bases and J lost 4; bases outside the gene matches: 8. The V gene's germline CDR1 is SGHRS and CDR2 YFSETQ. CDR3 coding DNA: TGCGCCAGCAGCTACATCAGCGGGGGCGGAGAGACCCAGTACTTC. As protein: CASSYISGGGETQYF.

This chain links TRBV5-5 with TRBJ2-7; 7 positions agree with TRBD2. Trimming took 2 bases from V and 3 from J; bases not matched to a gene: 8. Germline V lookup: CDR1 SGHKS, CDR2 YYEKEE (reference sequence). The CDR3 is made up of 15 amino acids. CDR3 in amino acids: CASSFLSPGGYEQYF. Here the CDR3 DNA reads TGTGCCAGCAGCTTCTTGTCGCCGGGAGGCTACGAGCAGTACTTC. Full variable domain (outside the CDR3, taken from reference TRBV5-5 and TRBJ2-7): DAGVTQSPTHLIKTRGQQVTLRCSPISGHKSVSWYQQVLGQGPQFIFQYYEKEERGRGNFPDRFSARQFPNYSSELNVNALLLGDSALYLCASSFLSPGGYEQYFGPGTRLTVT.

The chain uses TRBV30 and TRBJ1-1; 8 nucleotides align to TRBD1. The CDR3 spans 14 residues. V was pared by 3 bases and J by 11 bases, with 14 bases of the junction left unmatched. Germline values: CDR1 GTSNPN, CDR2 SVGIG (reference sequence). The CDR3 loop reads CAWSPGTGSLRAFF. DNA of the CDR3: TGTGCCTGGAGCCCCGGGACAGGAAGTTTGCGGGCTTTCTTT.